Each of the 5 T cell receptor beta chains below was sequenced from the same sample in a study of control samples from healthy donors and cancer patients. Some clones are missing from TCRdb's copy, which holds only in-frame ones; the method was immunoSEQ multiplex PCR. The sample carries 150,000 or so clones, about 87% recorded once. Sequenced material: blood. The receptors originated from a man aged 30-40 years in good health.

The chain has TRBV27 and TRBJ1-6, with D maybe TRBD1 (5 bases). CDR1 and CDR2 (germline): MNHEY, SMNVEV (reference sequence). V lost 5 bases and J 12 bases, leaving 20 bases between the germline ends. The CDR3 sequence is 15 residues long. The CDR3 region has the DNA TGTGCCAGCAGTCCCTCCGGGACGTCCTTTGAACCCCTCCACTTT. It translates to CASSPSGTSFEPLHF.

In its sample, this clone was seen once. The chain combines TRBV9 with TRBJ2-5; D is possibly TRBD1 (5 bases). There are 16 residues in the CDR3. The V gene's germline CDR1 is SGDLS and CDR2 YYNGEE. Trimming pared 0 bases from V and 2 bases from J, leaving 14 bases between. In DNA form, the CDR3 reads TGTGCCAGCAGCGTAGGTTCGGCAGGGTGGCAAGAGACCCAGTACTTC. Protein sequence: CASSVGSAGWQETQYF.

V is TRBV11-3 and J is TRBJ1-3; no firm D call. Germline CDR1 SGHNT, CDR2 YENEEA. The CDR3 is 14 amino acids. V lost 8 bases, J lost 4 bases, and 15 bases lay in between. The CDR3 nucleotides are TGTGCCAGCGACCGAGGTGGCCAAGGAAACACCATATATTTT. It is translated as CASDRGGQGNTIYF.

In its sample, this clone was seen a few times. J is TRBJ2-3 and V is TRBV2; no clear D gene. The V and J ends lost 4 bases and 0 bases respectively, with 11 bases between them. From germline, CDR1 is SNHLY and CDR2 FYNNEI. This CDR3 has 15 residues. CDR3 residues: CASSAQLTSTDTQYF. The CDR3, as DNA: TGTGCCAGCAGTGCACAGTTGACTAGCACAGATACGCAGTATTTT.

V gene TRBV7-3 combines with J gene TRBJ2-1; 8 nucleotides agree with TRBD2. Trimming at V came to 0 bases and at J to 3 bases, leaving 4 bases not matched to a gene. Germline V gene sequence: CDR1 SGHTA, CDR2 FQGTGA. The CDR3 covers 16 residues. CDR3 amino acids: CASSLTSGRSYNEQFF. The CDR3 DNA is TGTGCCAGCAGCTTAACAAGCGGGAGAAGCTACAATGAGCAGTTCTTC. Full variable domain (outside the CDR3, taken from reference TRBV7-3 and TRBJ2-1): GAGVSQTPSNKVTEKGKYVELRCDPISGHTALYWYRQSLGQGPEFLIYFQGTGAADDSGLPNDRFFAVRPEGSVSTLKIQRTERGDSAVYLCASSLTSGRSYNEQFFGPGTRLTVL.